This TCR beta chain was profiled in a study of post-analysis software for immune sequencing data. Study overall: Both relapsing-remitting and secondary progressive multiple sclerosis featured among the disease courses, as did progressive-relapsing multiple sclerosis.

The TCR beta cDNA libraries contained unique molecular identifiers. T cells numbering roughly 1 to 10 million yielded cDNA molecules that totaled roughly 0.5 million. TCRdb re-analysed the PCR reads in MiXCR, keeping a single row per CDR3 protein. Of some 260,000 distinct CDR3 sequences listed, just over 35% are singletons. Overall study findings and caveats: Analysis by F measure revealed that same-batch samples clustered strongly together. There were four or five TRBV segments more frequent in patients than controls, and TRBV5-6, TRBV5-1 and TRBV20-1 were among them. Controls had significantly higher normalized Chao1 diversity than multiple sclerosis patients.

Trimming removed 3 bases from V and 5 bases from J, with 14 bases in between. The CDR3 is 15 residues long. Germline-derived CDR1 and CDR2 are SGHTA and FQGNSA. About this clonotype itself: Its matching antigen is unknown.

The sequencing input was blood. The J gene is TRBJ2-4, the V gene TRBV7-2, with a possible D match to TRBD1 (6 bases). The receptor was derived from a girl aged 10-17 years with multiple sclerosis. Here the CDR3 DNA reads TGTGCCAGCAGCTTCCGTACAGGGCGACAAAACATTCAGTACTTC. It is translated as CASSFRTGRQNIQYF.